The 7 T cell receptor beta chains presented below share a single source sample, sequenced in a study of control samples from healthy donors and cancer patients. Assay: immunoSEQ multiplex PCR; the TCRdb copy retains only in-frame clones and omits some. The sample comprises around 80,000 clones, over 90% of which are singletons, and under 3.5% rests with the top ten. Sample: blood. These receptors came from a woman in her twenties or thirties in good health.

This chain links TRBV12-5 with TRBJ2-2, with D maybe TRBD1 (6 bases). V lost 2 bases, J lost 6 bases, and 16 bases lay in between. In germline, CDR1 is LGHNT, CDR2 FRNRAP. CDR3 length equals 16 residues. CDR3 DNA: TGTGCTAGTGGTTTGTGGATTTGGGGGCGGCCCGGGGAGCTGTTTTTT. Translating it yields CASGLWIWGRPGELFF.

The chain joins TRBV12-3 or TRBV12-4 to TRBJ2-1, with D maybe TRBD2 (5 bases). V lost 6 bases and J 9 bases, leaving 9 bases between the germline ends. The CDR3 has 11 amino acids. This chain's CDR3 is CASSLRGEQFF. CDR3 DNA: TGTGCCAGCAGCCTCCGGGGTGAGCAGTTCTTC.

Points on this clone: This same CDR3 is encoded by further DNA sequences in the sample. V gene TRBV20-1 combines with J gene TRBJ1-3; unclear D gene. V lost 6 bases and J lost 0, with 3 bases in between. The germline CDR1 and CDR2 sequences are DFQATT and SNEGSKA (reference sequence). The CDR3 contains 11 residues. For the CDR3, the DNA is TGCAGTGCCACCTCTGGAAACACCATATATTTT. Amino acids: CSATSGNTIYF.

V is TRBV9 and J is TRBJ1-1, with D perhaps TRBD1 (5 bases). V lost 2 bases and J 4 bases, leaving 6 bases between the germline ends. CDR3 length equals 12 residues. Per the germline V gene, CDR1 is SGDLS and CDR2 is YYNGEE. Here the CDR3 reads CASSVGGTEAFF. DNA for the CDR3: TGTGCCAGCAGCGTCGGGGGCACTGAAGCTTTCTTT. Filled out from reference TRBV9 and TRBJ1-1, the complete variable domain reads DSGVTQTPKHLITATGQRVTLRCSPRSGDLSVYWYQQSLDQGLQFLIQYYNGEERAKGNILERFSAQQFPDLHSELNLSSLELGDSALYFCASSVGGTEAFFGQGTRLTVV.

This clone was counted once. CDR3 bases: TGTGCCAGCAGCTTAGTGGACACAGATACGCAGTATTTT. Translation gives CASSLVDTDTQYF. V is TRBV13 and J is TRBJ2-3; no definite D call. V was trimmed by 1 base and J by 2 bases, leaving 4 bases between them. CDR1 is PRHDT and CDR2 is FYEKMQ in the germline V gene (reference sequence). The CDR3 has 13 amino acids.

This chain uses TRBV27 with TRBJ2-3; 8 positions agree with TRBD1. This CDR3 has 13 residues. Germline V gives CDR1 MNHEY, CDR2 SMNVEV (reference sequence). The J segment lost 8 bases and the V segment lost 3 bases, leaving 4 bases of the junction unmatched. CDR3 DNA: TGTGCCAGCAGTTTTAGCACAGGGGGTACGCAGTATTTT. Encoded protein: CASSFSTGGTQYF.

The gene calls are TRBV10-3 and TRBJ1-1; no clear D. Germline V lookup: CDR1 ENHRY, CDR2 SYGVKD. The V and J ends lost 6 bases and 2 bases respectively, with 13 bases between them. The CDR3 totals 14 residues. The CDR3 DNA is TGTGCCATCAGGCCACAGAGAGCTAACACTGAAGCTTTCTTT. The encoded protein is CAIRPQRANTEAFF.